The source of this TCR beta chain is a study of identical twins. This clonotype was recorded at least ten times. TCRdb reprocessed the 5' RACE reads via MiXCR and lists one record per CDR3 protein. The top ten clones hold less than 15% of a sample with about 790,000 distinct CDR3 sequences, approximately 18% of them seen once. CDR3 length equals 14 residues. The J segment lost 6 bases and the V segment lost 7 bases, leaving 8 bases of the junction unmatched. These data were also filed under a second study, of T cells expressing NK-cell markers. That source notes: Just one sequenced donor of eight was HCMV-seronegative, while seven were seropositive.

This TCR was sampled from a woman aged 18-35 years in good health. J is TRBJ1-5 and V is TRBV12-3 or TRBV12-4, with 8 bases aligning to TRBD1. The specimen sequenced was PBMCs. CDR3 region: CASTFGQGGQPQHF. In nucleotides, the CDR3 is TGTGCCAGCACCTTCGGACAGGGAGGTCAGCCCCAGCATTTT.